This paragraph covers one TCR beta chain sequence. Using its own MiXCR run on the RACE reads, TCRdb lists one record per CDR3 protein. The sample includes 82,000 or so distinct CDR3 sequences, over 10% of them seen just once. Germline V gene lookup returns CDR1 SGHVS and CDR2 FQNEAQ. The CDR3 covers 15 residues. V lost 2 bases to trimming and J lost 0 bases, with 11 bases between them. Time point reported: patch test 3, about 24 weeks after DPC sensitization. Described treatment: therapeutic diphenylcyclopropenone sensitization with weekly scalp DPC. This entry comes from a study of human T cells and chemical hapten exposure.

This chain joins TRBV7-8 and TRBJ2-7; tentatively, D is TRBD1 (5 bases). Material: whole blood, obtained in connection with sensitization to the hapten diphenylcyclopropenone (DPC). This clonotype was sampled from a woman aged 50 to 60 with alopecia areata. Some clones in this sample may be carry-over from other donors' samples. This CDR3 is CASSLIVQASYEQYF. CDR3 coding DNA: TGTGCCAGCAGCTTAATCGTACAGGCCTCCTACGAGCAGTACTTC.